The T cell receptor (beta chain) under discussion was sequenced for a study of blood T cells in healthy people across ages. In the case of this clonotype: Its antigen is not known.

Using a J-beta primer mix together with a sample-barcoded 5' primer, a second PCR was run for roughly 7 to 11 cycles. TCRdb reprocessed the 5' RACE reads with MiXCR, giving one entry per CDR3 protein. The table includes about 900,000 distinct CDR3 sequences, 60% to 80% detected once. Study-level points and caveats: There were more naive CD4+ cells and higher diversity in long-lived donors than in aged donors. Shifts in expanded clonotypes may have been confounded by donor CMV status, which was unknown. Considered underestimates were the diversity estimates obtained from one million T cells.

This TCR was sampled from a man aged 25-45 years in good health. The sequenced sample was blood.

The CDR3 DNA reads as TGTGCCAGCAGGGACAGGCTATCCTACGAGCAGTACTTC. Translating gives CASRDRLSYEQYF. This chain joins TRBV6-5 and TRBJ2-7; TRBD1 agrees at 7 bases. The V and J ends lost 6 bases and 1 base, in that order; junction bases with no gene match: 3. This CDR3 comprises 13 residues. Looked up from germline, CDR1 is MNHEY and CDR2 is SVGAGI.